This T cell receptor (beta chain) was identified in a study of T cell responses to AZD1222 COVID-19 vaccine. Background on the study: Samples with a second dose at about 4 or about 12 weeks were pooled together.

The study, taken as a whole, reports: Clonal diversity was possibly underestimated, and white British individuals and females predominated among donors. None of the repertoires were sampled until the peak T cell response had passed.

Clones were read by immunoSEQ multiplex PCR, and TCRdb kept only the in-frame ones, dropping some. The data contain around 190,000 clones, around 94% of them singletons. V was pared by 5 bases and J by 1 base, with 9 bases between. There are 13 residues in the CDR3. On this clone: Its antigen is undetermined.

The sample consisted of peripheral blood, taken on day 0 of AZD1222 vaccination. The chain uses TRBV12-3 or TRBV12-4 and TRBJ2-7; D not resolved. This TCR came from an adult in good health. Here the CDR3 reads CASSPRRSYEQYF. Here the CDR3 DNA reads TGTGCCAGCAGTCCCCGGCGTTCCTACGAGCAGTACTTC.